Listed below are T cell receptor beta chains from one sample, sequenced in a study of CD8+ T cells in alopecia areata. The repertoire was sequenced with immunoSEQ multiplex PCR; TCRdb's copy has only in-frame clones and lacks some. Found here are roughly 150,000 clones, 47% of them singletons; the top ten hold about 6.8%. Sequencing was done on a sample of CD4+ T cells sorted from blood. The receptors come from a human donor with alopecia areata. CDR3s include the opening cysteine and the closing phenylalanine or tryptophan. A D gene is named only where the DNA matches it firmly. Clone size appears in some rows only: once, few, many, or a class for an expanded clone.

D gene	V gene	clone size	J gene	CDR3 protein	CDR3 DNA
NA	TRBV29-1	few	TRBJ2-5	CSVALQETQYF	TGCAGCGTTGCCCTACAAGAGACCCAGTACTTC
TRBD1	TRBV6-4	few	TRBJ2-1	CASSERDREEQFF	TGTGCCAGCAGTGAGAGGGACAGGGAAGAGCAGTTCTTC
TRBD1	TRBV2	NA	TRBJ2-1	CASSDPRGQVLF	TGTGCCAGCAGTGACCCCCGAGGACAGGTTCTCTTC
NA	TRBV23-1	NA	TRBJ2-7	CASSQSNRGIGRLEQYF	TGCGCCAGCAGTCAATCAAATCGGGGCATTGGGCGCCTCGAGCAGTACTTC
NA	TRBV7-8	few	TRBJ2-7	CASSLEVGGSYEQYF	TGTGCCAGCAGCTTAGAGGTCGGAGGCTCCTACGAGCAGTACTTC
NA	TRBV7-9	NA	TRBJ2-4	CASSLGAKNIQYF	TGTGCCAGCAGCTTAGGGGCCAAAAACATTCAGTACTTC
NA	TRBV6-1	NA	TRBJ2-6	CASSAKAGANVLTF	TGTGCCAGCAGTGCCAAAGCTGGGGCCAACGTCCTGACTTTC
NA	TRBV30	NA	TRBJ1-2	CAWNLGMFNYGYTF	TGTGCCTGGAATTTAGGGATGTTTAACTATGGCTACACCTTC
TRBD1	TRBV7-9	few	TRBJ2-5	CASSIRQGRETQYF	TGTGCCAGCAGCATAAGACAGGGGCGGGAGACCCAGTACTTC
TRBD1	TRBV27	NA	TRBJ1-2	CASSFAGTGSYGYTF	TGTGCCAGCAGTTTCGCCGGGACAGGCTCATATGGCTACACCTTC
NA	TRBV27	NA	TRBJ2-3	CASSLNRADTQYF	TGTGCCAGCAGTTTGAACAGGGCAGATACGCAGTATTTT